This entry lists 32 T cell receptor beta chains sequenced from one sample in a study of monozygotic twins with inflammatory bowel disease. One entry per CDR3 protein, without DNA, is what TCRdb gives after re-calling the 5' RACE reads. The table lists roughly 160,000 distinct CDR3 sequences. The sequencing sample was made of blood. Receptors originate from a human donor with ulcerative colitis or Crohn's disease, or a healthy co-twin of an affected twin (not recorded which).

V gene TRBV5-1 combines with J gene TRBJ2-2; the D gene TCRdb calls, TRBD2, cannot be checked with no DNA. Germline CDR1 and CDR2: SGHRS and YFSETQ. The CDR3 totals 15 residues. The CDR3 is CASSWRDLNTGELFF.

V usage is TRBV27 and J usage is TRBJ2-1; there is no DNA to check the TCRdb D call of TRBD2. Germline V gene sequence: CDR1 MNHEY, CDR2 SMNVEV (reference sequence). This CDR3 has 14 residues. CDR3 residues: CASSSDYSYNEQFF.

V and J are TRBV4-3 and TRBJ2-7; TCRdb lists TRBD1, though no DNA is available to test this call. In germline, CDR1 is LGHNA, CDR2 YSLEER. The CDR3 runs to 15 residues. CDR3 region: CASSRAGGGLYEQYF.

The chain links TRBV29-1 to TRBJ2-7; TCRdb's D call of TRBD2 is untestable without DNA. There are 13 residues in the CDR3. Germline lookup yields CDR1 SQVTM and CDR2 ANQGSEA. The CDR3 is CSVVSGFSYEQYF.

CDR3 loop: CASSPFSQETQYF. The chain uses TRBV18 and TRBJ2-5. The germline V gene has CDR1 KGHSH and CDR2 LQKENI. The CDR3 covers 13 residues.

V gene TRBV5-1 combines with J gene TRBJ2-7; TCRdb's assignment of TRBD1 cannot be checked, as there is no DNA. CDR1 is SGHRS, CDR2 YFSETQ, per germline. CDR3 length equals 15 residues. The CDR3 reads CASSLDVAGNYEQYF.

The chain uses TRBV19 and TRBJ2-1; TCRdb's assignment of TRBD1 cannot be checked, as there is no DNA. This CDR3 is 16 amino acids long. Germline-derived CDR1 and CDR2 are LNHDA and SQIVND (reference sequence). CDR3 amino acids: CASSRRRAPTGNEQFF.

V and J are TRBV12-3 or TRBV12-4 and TRBJ2-2; no DNA is available, so the TRBD1 call from TCRdb remains unchecked. The CDR3 runs 15 residues. The CDR3 is CASSLRTGGTGELFF.

The chain couples TRBV25-1 to TRBJ2-7; with no DNA, the TCRdb D assignment of TRBD2 cannot be verified. The CDR3 is made up of 14 amino acids. Germline assignment: CDR1 MGHDK and CDR2 SYGVNS. The CDR3 protein is CASSERGTSYEQYF.

The rearrangement links TRBV7-2 to TRBJ1-1. CDR1 and CDR2 (germline): SGHTA, FQGNSA. This CDR3 spans 15 amino acids. The CDR3 reads CASSLGPQGQNSAFF. The variable domain in full, completed from reference TRBV7-2 and TRBJ1-1, reads GAGVSQSPSNKVTEKGKDVELRCDPISGHTALYWYRQSLGQGLEFLIYFQGNSAPDKSGLPSDRFSAERTGGSVSTLTIQRTQQEDSAVYLCASSLGPQGQNSAFFGQGTRLTVV.

The rearrangement joins TRBV27 to TRBJ1-4. CDR1 MNHEY and CDR2 SMNVEV come from the germline V gene (reference sequence). CDR3 length equals 14 residues. This CDR3 reads CASSRTPSDEKLFF.

This chain joins TRBV9 and TRBJ2-7; TCRdb outputs TRBD1, but without DNA this stays unchecked. CDR3 length: 15 residues. The germline gives CDR1 SGDLS, CDR2 YYNGEE. CDR3 residues: CASSVHPAPGLEQYF.

The J gene is TRBJ2-7, the V gene TRBV20-1. The V gene's germline CDR1 is DFQATT and CDR2 SNEGSKA (reference sequence). The CDR3 is 13 residues long. The CDR3 reads CGARPTSFYEQYF.

The rearrangement uses TRBV20-1 and TRBJ1-2; TCRdb proposes TRBD1, but this gene call is untestable without DNA. CDR3 length equals 14 residues. CDR1 and CDR2 (germline): DFQATT, SNEGSKA (reference sequence). This CDR3 is CSASGTGTSYGYTF.

The chain links TRBV24-1 to TRBJ2-1; TCRdb gives TRBD1 as the D gene, but with no DNA this cannot be confirmed. The CDR3 runs 13 residues. The germline V gene has CDR1 KGHDR and CDR2 SFDVKD. CDR3 region: CATSDSGSGEQFF.

The gene calls are TRBV29-1 and TRBJ2-6. The CDR3 is 14 residues long. CDR1 SQVTM and CDR2 ANQGSEA come from the germline V gene. The CDR3 region is CSVPEGPGANVLTF.

This sequence joins TRBV7-2 and TRBJ2-1; TCRdb lists TRBD2, though no DNA is available to test this call. The CDR3 totals 16 residues. The germline V gene encodes CDR1 SGHTA and CDR2 FQGNSA. The CDR3 loop reads CASSIIAGGPTTEQFF.

The CDR3 sequence: CASSLTWLSADTQYF. The rearrangement uses TRBV7-2 and TRBJ2-3. The CDR3 covers 15 residues. CDR1 is SGHTA and CDR2 is FQGNSA in the germline V gene.

The rearrangement uses TRBV5-4 and TRBJ1-1; no DNA is available, so the TRBD1 call from TCRdb remains unchecked. Germline V gene sequence: CDR1 SGHNT, CDR2 YYREEE (reference sequence). The CDR3 spans 17 residues. The CDR3 reads CASSLEGVRAVSTEAFF.

V is TRBV6-5 and J is TRBJ1-2; the TRBD1 assignment by TCRdb is unverifiable without DNA. Germline assignment: CDR1 MNHEY and CDR2 SVGAGI. This CDR3 is built from 16 residues. The CDR3 loop reads CASSWRGDRGSGGYTF.

V and J are TRBV29-1 and TRBJ1-1. Looked up from germline, CDR1 is SQVTM and CDR2 is ANQGSEA. The CDR3 spans 13 residues. The CDR3 sequence is CSLSCLNGTEAFF.

V is TRBV11-2 and J is TRBJ1-6; the TCRdb call, TRBD1, lacks DNA for checking. Germline V gene lookup returns CDR1 SGHAT and CDR2 FQNNGV. CDR3 length: 15 residues. This CDR3 is CASSLGTRSRSPLHF. The whole variable domain, filled in from reference TRBV11-2 and TRBJ1-6, reads EAGVAQSPRYKIIEKRQSVAFWCNPISGHATLYWYQQILGQGPKLLIQFQNNGVVDDSQLPKDRFSAERLKGVDSTLKIQPAKLEDSAVYLCASSLGTRSRSPLHFGNGTRLTVT.

The V gene is TRBV6-1, the J gene TRBJ1-2; TCRdb gives TRBD1 as the D gene, but with no DNA this cannot be confirmed. Germline loops: CDR1 MNHNS, CDR2 SASEGT. This CDR3 comprises 15 residues. CDR3 sequence reads: CASRAPGQANYGYTF.

This CDR3 reads CAWSNWPPTSGRDNEQFF. This chain connects TRBV30 to TRBJ2-1; TCRdb names TRBD2, which stays unverified in the absence of DNA. Looked up from germline, CDR1 is GTSNPN and CDR2 is SVGIG (reference sequence). The CDR3 length is 18 residues.

J is TRBJ2-7 and V is TRBV4-3; with no DNA, the TCRdb D assignment of TRBD1 cannot be verified. Germline V lookup: CDR1 LGHNA, CDR2 YSLEER. The CDR3 is 15 residues long. CDR3 sequence reads: CASSQGFGGGNEQYF.

J is TRBJ2-3 and V is TRBV7-2; there is no DNA to check the TCRdb D call of TRBD2. The CDR3 spans 15 residues. Germline V CDR1 and CDR2: SGHTA, FQGNSA. The CDR3 sequence: CASSLGTSWPDTQYF. The variable domain in full, with the rest retrieved from reference TRBV7-2 and TRBJ2-3, is GAGVSQSPSNKVTEKGKDVELRCDPISGHTALYWYRQSLGQGLEFLIYFQGNSAPDKSGLPSDRFSAERTGGSVSTLTIQRTQQEDSAVYLCASSLGTSWPDTQYFGPGTRLTVL.

This chain connects TRBV27 to TRBJ2-7; TCRdb's D gene call, TRBD1, goes unchecked for lack of DNA. Per the germline V gene, CDR1 is MNHEY and CDR2 is SMNVEV (reference sequence). The CDR3 contains 14 residues. The CDR3 is CASSSPGAGDEQYF.

The V and J genes are TRBV28 and TRBJ1-3; TCRdb's D call of TRBD1 is untestable without DNA. The CDR3 is made up of 14 amino acids. Germline CDR1 is MDHEN and CDR2 is SYDVKM. The CDR3 here is CASMRGRAGNTIYF.

This sequence joins TRBV6-6 and TRBJ2-7; TCRdb calls TRBD2, which cannot be checked without DNA. Per germline, CDR1 MNHNY and CDR2 SVGAGI (reference sequence). This CDR3 spans 12 amino acids. CDR3 sequence: CASSYSEGYRYF.

The chain's CDR3 is CSARVEQNYGYTF. This chain joins TRBV20-1 and TRBJ1-2. The CDR3 has 13 amino acids. The germline CDR1 and CDR2 sequences are DFQATT and SNEGSKA (reference sequence).

The chain combines TRBV18 with TRBJ2-6; the D call from TCRdb, TRBD1, cannot be confirmed without DNA. This CDR3 is built from 19 residues. Germline V gene lookup returns CDR1 KGHSH and CDR2 LQKENI. The CDR3: CASSPLVRQGTSGANVLTF.

The chain couples TRBV28 to TRBJ2-7. The CDR3 is made up of 15 amino acids. Germline V gene lookup returns CDR1 MDHEN and CDR2 SYDVKM. This CDR3 reads CASSLDEGSSYEQYF.